This is a list of T cell receptor beta chains from one sample in a study of cytomegalovirus exposure and HLA in healthy donors. Using immunoSEQ multiplex PCR, the repertoire was profiled, and TCRdb retains in-frame clones only, with some absent. The sample lists roughly 180,000 clones, 77% occurring once. Sequenced: PBMCs. The receptors originated from a woman aged 25-40 years in good health and CMV-seropositive. CDR3s include the opening cysteine and the closing phenylalanine or tryptophan. Fields, in order: J gene, V gene, D gene, clone size, CDR3 DNA, CDR3 protein. The D gene is left open where the match is weak. Size values are once, few and many counts, or a class for expanded clones, and some rows have none.

J: TRBJ1-2; V: TRBV5-6; D: NA; size: NA; DNA: TGTGCCAGCAGCTCGCAGGGTCTTGCCCTCTATGGCTACACCTTC; CDR3: CASSSQGLALYGYTF
J: TRBJ2-3; V: TRBV28; D: TRBD2; size: NA; DNA: TGTGCCAGCAGTTCGGGAGGGATGACAGATACGCAGTATTTT; CDR3: CASSSGGMTDTQYF
J: TRBJ2-1; V: TRBV4-1; D: TRBD2; size: NA; DNA: TGCGCCAGCTACGATAGCGGGAGCTCCTACAATGAGCAGTTCTTC; CDR3: CASYDSGSSYNEQFF
J: TRBJ2-1; V: TRBV11-2; D: TRBD2; size: NA; DNA: TGTGCCAGCAGCTCGACCATACTAGCGGGAGGGAACAATGAGCAGTTCTTC; CDR3: CASSSTILAGGNNEQFF
J: TRBJ2-1; V: TRBV6-4; D: NA; size: NA; DNA: TGTGCCAGCAGCGAAGACAGTGCCCAATACAATGAGCAGTTCTTC; CDR3: CASSEDSAQYNEQFF
J: TRBJ2-7; V: TRBV29-1; D: NA; size: NA; DNA: TGCAGCACCCGCCAGGGTGGATCCTACGAGCAGTACTTC; CDR3: CSTRQGGSYEQYF
J: TRBJ1-4; V: TRBV27; D: TRBD1; size: NA; DNA: TGTGCCAGCAGTTTCGGACAGGGCCTGTATGAAAAACTGTTTTTT; CDR3: CASSFGQGLYEKLFF
J: TRBJ2-5; V: TRBV11-2; D: NA; size: NA; DNA: TGTGCCAGCAGCTTAATCGGGGGTAATGGAGAGACCCAGTACTTC; CDR3: CASSLIGGNGETQYF
J: TRBJ2-2; V: TRBV6-1; D: TRBD1; size: NA; DNA: TGTGCCAGCAGCGGGACAGGCTTCGGGGAGCTGTTTTTT; CDR3: CASSGTGFGELFF
J: TRBJ2-2; V: TRBV10-1; D: NA; size: NA; DNA: TGCGCCAGCACCCTCACTGTCGGCGGGGAGCTGTTTTTT; CDR3: CASTLTVGGELFF
J: TRBJ1-5; V: TRBV6-1; D: TRBD1; size: NA; DNA: TGTGCCAGCAAAGCGACCCGGGACAGGGATCAGCCCCAGCATTTT; CDR3: CASKATRDRDQPQHF
J: TRBJ2-7; V: TRBV25-1; D: TRBD1; size: NA; DNA: TGTGCCAGCAGTGAAGGGGCCGGGACAGGTATTTACGAGCAGTACTTC; CDR3: CASSEGAGTGIYEQYF
J: TRBJ2-5; V: TRBV4-2; D: TRBD2; size: NA; DNA: TGTGCCAGCAGCCAAGATTCTAGCGGGAGACCGTACCAAGAGACCCAGTACTTC; CDR3: CASSQDSSGRPYQETQYF
J: TRBJ2-1; V: TRBV19; D: TRBD2; size: NA; DNA: TGTGCCAGTAGTATGCATCCGGGACTAGCGATTTACAATGAGCAGTTCTTC; CDR3: CASSMHPGLAIYNEQFF
J: TRBJ2-7; V: TRBV4-2; D: NA; size: NA; DNA: TGTGCCAGCAGCCCGAGCTCCTACGAGCAGTACTTC; CDR3: CASSPSSYEQYF
J: TRBJ1-2; V: TRBV5-1; D: NA; size: NA; DNA: TGCGCCAGCAGCTTGTCAGGGGACGCTAACTATGGCTACACCTTC; CDR3: CASSLSGDANYGYTF
J: TRBJ1-5; V: TRBV6-1; D: NA; size: NA; DNA: TGTGCCAGCAGTGGGGCGAAGTATCAGCCCCAGCATTTT; CDR3: CASSGAKYQPQHF
J: TRBJ2-7; V: TRBV7-2; D: NA; size: once; DNA: TGTGCCAGCAGCTTTATTAAGTCCAGCTCCTACGAGCAGTACTTC; CDR3: CASSFIKSSSYEQYF
J: TRBJ2-7; V: TRBV27; D: NA; size: NA; DNA: TGTGCCAGCAGTTTCCGACAAGGCGAGCAGTACTTC; CDR3: CASSFRQGEQYF
J: TRBJ2-1; V: TRBV2; D: TRBD2; size: NA; DNA: TGTGCCAGCAGTGTAGCCAGCGGGATCAATGAGCAGTTCTTC; CDR3: CASSVASGINEQFF
J: TRBJ1-1; V: TRBV6-5; D: NA; size: NA; DNA: TGTGCCAGCAGTTTAAAGCCATGGGGCACTTCTGAAGCTTTCTTT; CDR3: CASSLKPWGTSEAFF
J: TRBJ1-5; V: TRBV7-2; D: NA; size: NA; DNA: TGTGCCAGCAGCCCTCCAGGGGTTGATCAGCCCCAGCATTTT; CDR3: CASSPPGVDQPQHF